These 26 T cell receptor beta chains were sequenced from one sample in a study of post-analysis software for immune sequencing data. Whole-study findings and limits: Controls had lower frequencies than patients of roughly five TRBV segments, which included TRBV5-6, TRBV5-1 and TRBV20-1.

Tagging with unique molecular identifiers was a feature of the TCR beta cDNA libraries. TCRdb redid the calling of the PCR reads with MiXCR, one entry per CDR3 protein. The data contain roughly 800,000 distinct CDR3 sequences, about 53% of them singletons. Antigen specificity for these receptors is unknown. The sequenced sample consisted of blood. Receptors were obtained from a girl aged 5-17 years with multiple sclerosis.

The genes are TRBV20-1 and TRBJ1-2, with 7 bases identical to TRBD1. Germline V lookup: CDR1 DFQATT, CDR2 SNEGSKA (reference sequence). The CDR3 length is 11 residues. Unmatched junction bases numbered 2, after V lost 3 bases and J lost 7 bases. CDR3 DNA: TGCAGTGCTAGCCCAGGGGGTGGCTACACCTTC. This codes for CSASPGGGYTF.

The genes are TRBV7-3 and TRBJ2-1; 10 bases line up with TRBD2. The germline gives CDR1 SGHTA, CDR2 FQGTGA. V lost 0 bases to trimming and J lost 10 bases; unmatched junction nucleotides: 9. This CDR3 has 16 amino acids. For the CDR3, the DNA is TGTGCCAGCAGCTTAACTGGACTAGCGGTTCGTTCCGAGCAGTTCTTC. Translating gives CASSLTGLAVRSEQFF.

The chain links TRBV4-1 to TRBJ2-5; D possibly matches TRBD1 or TRBD2 (5 bases each). Deletions cut 0 bases from V and 11 bases from J, with 25 bases between. Germline CDR1 reads MGHRA; CDR2 reads YSYEKL. CDR3 length: 17 residues. In DNA, the CDR3 is TGCGCCAGCAGCCAAGATAATGGACAAACCGCCCCGAGGGAGCAGTACTTC. Amino acids: CASSQDNGQTAPREQYF.

The chain has TRBV7-9 and TRBJ2-7; the D gene could be TRBD1 or TRBD2 (6 bases each). V was clipped by 3 bases and J by 0 bases, with 18 bases between them. The CDR3 is 17 amino acids. Germline V gives CDR1 SEHNR, CDR2 FQNEAQ (reference sequence). The CDR3 DNA sequence: TGTGCCAGCAGCTTCGGGACGGGGGCGACTCACTCCTACGAGCAGTACTTC. Its protein product is CASSFGTGATHSYEQYF.

This clonotype was picked up one time. This rearrangement joins TRBV12-5 to TRBJ1-2, with 7 bases fitting TRBD1. CDR1 is LGHNT, CDR2 FRNRAP, per germline. Trimming removed 5 bases from V and 3 bases from J; junction bases left unmatched: 9. This CDR3 has 15 amino acids. CDR3 coding DNA: TGTGCTAGTGGTATAAGGGAGGGGGCAGACTATGGCTACACCTTC. Encoded protein: CASGIREGADYGYTF.

This clonotype was observed a few times. The gene calls are TRBV6-5 and TRBJ2-7, with TRBD1 matching 8 bases. Matching the DNA end better, TRBJ2-5 makes the J call doubtful. The CDR3 is 15 amino acids. In germline, CDR1 is MNHEY, CDR2 SVGAGI. The CDR3 region has the DNA TGTGCCAGCAGTTACTCCGCAGGGGGCGCAAAGACCCAGTACTTC. It specifies CASSYSAGGAKTQYF.

CDR3 in DNA: TGTGCCAGCAGCCAAGGTATTAGCGGCCCTCGAGATACGCAGTATTTT. Its translation is CASSQGISGPRDTQYF. V and J are TRBV3-1 and TRBJ2-3; perhaps TRBD2 as D (6 bases). With 1 base removed from V and 5 bases from J, the gap between germline ends came to 16 bases. The CDR3 is made up of 16 amino acids. Per the germline V gene, CDR1 is LGHDT and CDR2 is YNNKEL (reference sequence).

Note on this clonotype: A read error may produce the germline difference seen at one junction end. The chain uses TRBV5-1 and TRBJ2-5, with D maybe TRBD1 (6 bases). The CDR3 is 14 residues long. The germline gives CDR1 SGHRS, CDR2 YFSETQ. In nucleotides, the CDR3 is TGCGCCAGCAGCTTGGGGACAGACCAAGGGACCCAGTACTTC. Translated, it gives CASSLGTDQGTQYF.

The chain uses TRBV9 and TRBJ2-5; 11 positions agree with TRBD2. This CDR3 has 15 amino acids. Unmatched junction bases numbered 9, after V lost 0 bases and J lost 11 bases. Germline CDR1 and CDR2: SGDLS and YYNGEE. In nucleotides, the CDR3 is TGTGCCAGCAGCGTAGGGGCTAGCGGGAGGAAGGAGCAGTACTTC. Its protein is CASSVGASGRKEQYF. Full variable domain (outside the CDR3, taken from reference TRBV9 and TRBJ2-5): DSGVTQTPKHLITATGQRVTLRCSPRSGDLSVYWYQQSLDQGLQFLIQYYNGEERAKGNILERFSAQQFPDLHSELNLSSLELGDSALYFCASSVGASGRKEQYFGPGTRLLVL.

The genes are TRBV6-5 and TRBJ1-2; D not certain. The ends were cut back, 2 bases at V and 7 bases at J, with 11 bases in the middle. Germline V gene sequence: CDR1 MNHEY, CDR2 SVGAGI. This CDR3 contains 13 residues. The CDR3 reads CASSYGEVVGYTF. The CDR3 DNA sequence: TGTGCCAGCAGTTACGGTGAAGTGGTTGGCTACACCTTC.

V and J are TRBV2 and TRBJ2-3, with D uncertain. The germline V gene has CDR1 SNHLY and CDR2 FYNNEI. The V and J ends lost 4 bases and 6 bases respectively, with 8 bases between them. The CDR3 extends over 12 amino acids. For the CDR3, the DNA is TGTGCCAGCAGTGTCACCGGGGATACGCAGTATTTT. As protein: CASSVTGDTQYF.

This clonotype was recorded a few times. The chain employs TRBV6-5 and TRBJ2-1; D may be TRBD1 (6 bases). Germline V gene lookup returns CDR1 MNHEY and CDR2 SVGAGI. This CDR3 is 13 amino acids long. The CDR3 protein is CATYREFNNEQFF. CDR3 bases: TGTGCGACCTACAGGGAATTCAACAATGAGCAGTTCTTC.

About this clonotype: The junction departs from the called germline gene at one end, perhaps through a read error. The chain couples TRBV7-9 to TRBJ1-5; D possibly corresponds to TRBD1 (6 bases). Germline CDR1 SEHNR, CDR2 FQNEAQ (reference sequence). This CDR3 spans 14 amino acids. The CDR3 DNA is TGTGCCAGCAGCCCTGGGGGGCTCGATCAGCCTCAGCATTTT. It specifies CASSPGGLDQPQHF.

This clonotype occurred a few times. The chain links TRBV29-1 to TRBJ2-3; no reliable D call. Germline V gives CDR1 SQVTM, CDR2 ANQGSEA. Trimming removed 7 bases from V and 6 bases from J, with 17 bases in between. The CDR3 is 13 amino acids. In DNA, the CDR3 is TGCAGCGCCCAACCTAACCAAAGGGATACGCAGTATTTT. As protein: CSAQPNQRDTQYF.

This clonotype was detected a few times. This chain joins TRBV5-1 and TRBJ2-5, with a weak D call TRBD1 (5 bases). Germline V gives CDR1 SGHRS, CDR2 YFSETQ. CDR3 length: 15 residues. Deletions cut 0 bases from V and 3 bases from J, with 12 bases between. The CDR3 loop reads CASSLGVTVEETQYF. The CDR3 DNA sequence: TGCGCCAGCAGCTTGGGGGTGACAGTAGAAGAGACCCAGTACTTC.

The chain has TRBV7-6 and TRBJ2-7; 9 bases match TRBD1. Trimming removed 4 bases from V and 0 bases from J; junction bases left unmatched: 4. Per the germline V gene, CDR1 is SGHVS and CDR2 is FNYEAQ. The CDR3 is 15 residues long. In DNA, the CDR3 is TGTGCCAGCAGCTCAACAGGGGGCCTCTCCTACGAGCAGTACTTC. It encodes CASSSTGGLSYEQYF. The whole variable domain, filled in from reference TRBV7-6 and TRBJ2-7, reads GAGVSQSPRYKVTKRGQDVALRCDPISGHVSLYWYRQALGQGPEFLTYFNYEAQQDKSGLPNDRFSAERPEGSISTLTIQRTEQRDSAMYRCASSSTGGLSYEQYFGPGTRLTVT.

The V gene is TRBV12-3 or TRBV12-4, the J gene TRBJ2-5; D gene uncertain. V was pared by 4 bases and J by 5 bases, with 11 bases between. This CDR3 comprises 13 residues. The CDR3: CASSSGPWETQYF. CDR3 nucleotide sequence: TGTGCCAGCAGTTCCGGGCCCTGGGAGACCCAGTACTTC.

This clonotype was detected once. The chain employs TRBV20-1 and TRBJ2-5, with TRBD2 as a possible D gene (5 bases). The germline V and J ends were trimmed by 5 bases and 11 bases, with 21 bases remaining between them. Germline V gives CDR1 DFQATT, CDR2 SNEGSKA (reference sequence). CDR3 size: 13 residues. The CDR3 reads CSALELQVGEQYF. In DNA, the CDR3 is TGCAGTGCTCTCGAGCTCCAGGTTGGGGAGCAGTACTTC.

The chain employs TRBV15 and TRBJ2-1; D ambiguous. V lost 3 bases and J lost 0, with 15 bases in between. CDR3 length: 17 amino acids. Germline values: CDR1 LNHNV, CDR2 YYDKDF (reference sequence). CDR3 protein: CATSSDTVRSSYNEQFF. CDR3 bases: TGTGCCACCAGCAGCGATACGGTCCGGAGCTCCTACAATGAGCAGTTCTTC.

The V gene is TRBV5-5, the J gene TRBJ2-2, with TRBD1 as a possible D gene (6 bases). CDR1 is SGHKS and CDR2 is YYEKEE in the germline V gene (reference sequence). This CDR3 has 16 residues. The ends were cut back, 0 bases at V and 4 bases at J, with 13 bases in the middle. CDR3 coding DNA: TGTGCCAGCAGCTTGGCCGTGGGGGCCTCCACCGGGGAGCTGTTTTTT. It specifies CASSLAVGASTGELFF.

The chain uses TRBV12-3 or TRBV12-4 and TRBJ2-5, with 7 bases matching TRBD1. V was clipped by 5 bases and J by 7 bases; unmatched bases: 10. The length of the CDR3 is 14 residues. For the CDR3, the DNA is TGTGCCAGCAGTGTGGACAGGTGGGACGTGACCCAGTACTTC. Its translation is CASSVDRWDVTQYF.

The chain employs TRBV11-1 and TRBJ2-1; 9 positions agree with TRBD2. The CDR3 runs 16 residues. Trimming removed 5 bases from V and 6 bases from J; junction bases left unmatched: 11. CDR1 is SGHAT and CDR2 is FQDESV in the germline V gene (reference sequence). CDR3 sequence: CASSKHSGRGLNEQFF. The CDR3 bases are TGTGCCAGCAGCAAACATAGCGGGAGAGGGCTCAATGAGCAGTTCTTC.

This chain uses TRBV29-1 with TRBJ2-5; weak D call: TRBD1 (5 bases). Trimming took 2 bases from V and 11 from J, leaving 12 bases between them. The CDR3 has 11 residues. Germline V gene lookup returns CDR1 SQVTM and CDR2 ANQGSEA. The CDR3 DNA follows: TGCAGCGTTGAAATTCGACCAGGGCAGTACTTC. Its translation: CSVEIRPGQYF.

This clonotype was picked up a small number of times. V gene TRBV9 combines with J gene TRBJ2-3, with D hard to call. Germline V lookup: CDR1 SGDLS, CDR2 YYNGEE. The germline V and J ends were trimmed by 0 bases and 4 bases, with 9 bases remaining between them. The CDR3 sequence is 14 residues long. The CDR3 sequence: CASSVVVEPDTQYF. The CDR3 DNA reads as TGTGCCAGCAGCGTAGTCGTTGAGCCAGATACGCAGTATTTT.

Only a few counts were recorded for this clonotype. V gene TRBV29-1 combines with J gene TRBJ2-3, with TRBD2 matching 9 bases. Trimming at V came to 7 bases and at J to 0 bases, leaving 11 bases not matched to a gene. Germline CDR1 reads SQVTM; CDR2 reads ANQGSEA. This CDR3 has 16 residues. The CDR3: CSALGGLALSTDTQYF. CDR3 bases: TGCAGCGCTCTAGGAGGACTAGCGTTAAGCACAGATACGCAGTATTTT.

The chain carries TRBV5-1 and TRBJ2-1, with 8 nucleotides matching TRBD2. Germline-derived CDR1 and CDR2 are SGHRS and YFSETQ. V shed 5 bases, J shed 8 bases, and the junction held 9 bases outside the gene matches. This CDR3 comprises 14 residues. CDR3 DNA sequence: TGCGCCAGCAGAAGGGGACTAGTGGAGCATGAGCAGTTCTTC. Protein sequence: CASRRGLVEHEQFF.